This entry concerns a single T cell receptor beta chain. The data belong to a study of cytomegalovirus exposure and HLA in healthy donors. Primers for the PCR totalled 60 Vbeta and 13 Jbeta. Assay: immunoSEQ multiplex PCR; the TCRdb copy retains only in-frame clones and omits some. Among about 170,000 clones listed, around 77% were seen once. Germline V gene sequence: CDR1 MNHEY, CDR2 SMNVEV (reference sequence). The CDR3 loop spans 20 amino acids. J gave up 0 bases and V 4 bases, and 12 bases lay outside the gene matches. This receptor was identified in a woman in her twenties or thirties in good health and CMV-seropositive. This chain links TRBV27 with TRBJ2-7, with 16 bases fitting TRBD2. Sequenced: PBMCs. CDR3 bases: TGTGCCAGCAGTTATTTCCCCCCCGGGACTAGCGGGGGGGCCTCCTACGAGCAGTACTTC. Protein: CASSYFPPGTSGGASYEQYF.